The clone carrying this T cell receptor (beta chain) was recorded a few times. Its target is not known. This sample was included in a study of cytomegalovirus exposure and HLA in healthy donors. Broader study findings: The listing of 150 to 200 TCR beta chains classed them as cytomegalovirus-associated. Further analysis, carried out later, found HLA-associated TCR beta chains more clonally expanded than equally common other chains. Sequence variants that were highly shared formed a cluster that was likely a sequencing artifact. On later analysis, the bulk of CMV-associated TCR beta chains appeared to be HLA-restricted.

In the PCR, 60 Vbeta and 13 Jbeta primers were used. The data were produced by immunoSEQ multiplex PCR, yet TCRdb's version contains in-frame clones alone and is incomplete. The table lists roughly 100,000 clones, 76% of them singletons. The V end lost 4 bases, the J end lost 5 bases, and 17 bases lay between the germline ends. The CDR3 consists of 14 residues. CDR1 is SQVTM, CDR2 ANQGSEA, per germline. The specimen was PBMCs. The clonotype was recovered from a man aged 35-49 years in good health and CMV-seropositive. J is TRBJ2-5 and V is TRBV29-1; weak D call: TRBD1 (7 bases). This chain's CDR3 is CSVVGGQLGETQYF. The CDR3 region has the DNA TGCAGCGTTGTGGGGGGACAGCTAGGGGAGACCCAGTACTTC.